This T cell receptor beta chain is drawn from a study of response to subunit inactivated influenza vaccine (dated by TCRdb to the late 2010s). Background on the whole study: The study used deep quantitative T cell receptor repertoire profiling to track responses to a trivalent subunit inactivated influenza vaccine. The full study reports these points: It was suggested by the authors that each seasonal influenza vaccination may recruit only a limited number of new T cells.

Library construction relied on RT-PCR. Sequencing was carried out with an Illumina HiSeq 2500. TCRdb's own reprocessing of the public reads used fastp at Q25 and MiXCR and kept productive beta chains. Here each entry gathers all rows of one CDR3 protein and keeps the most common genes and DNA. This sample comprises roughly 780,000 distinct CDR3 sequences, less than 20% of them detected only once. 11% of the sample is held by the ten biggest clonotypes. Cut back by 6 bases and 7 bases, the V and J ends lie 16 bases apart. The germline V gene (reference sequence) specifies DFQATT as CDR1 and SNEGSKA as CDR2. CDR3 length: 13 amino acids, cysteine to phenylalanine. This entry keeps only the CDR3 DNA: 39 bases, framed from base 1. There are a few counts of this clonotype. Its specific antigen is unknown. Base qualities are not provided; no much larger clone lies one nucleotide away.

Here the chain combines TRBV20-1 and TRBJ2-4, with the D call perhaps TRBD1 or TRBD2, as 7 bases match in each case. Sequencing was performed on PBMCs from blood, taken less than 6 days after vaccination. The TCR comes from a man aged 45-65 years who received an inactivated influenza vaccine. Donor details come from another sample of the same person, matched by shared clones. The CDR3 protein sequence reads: CSARLAQGNIQYF. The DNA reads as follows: TGCAGTGCAAGACTAGCACAGGGGAACATTCAGTACTTC.